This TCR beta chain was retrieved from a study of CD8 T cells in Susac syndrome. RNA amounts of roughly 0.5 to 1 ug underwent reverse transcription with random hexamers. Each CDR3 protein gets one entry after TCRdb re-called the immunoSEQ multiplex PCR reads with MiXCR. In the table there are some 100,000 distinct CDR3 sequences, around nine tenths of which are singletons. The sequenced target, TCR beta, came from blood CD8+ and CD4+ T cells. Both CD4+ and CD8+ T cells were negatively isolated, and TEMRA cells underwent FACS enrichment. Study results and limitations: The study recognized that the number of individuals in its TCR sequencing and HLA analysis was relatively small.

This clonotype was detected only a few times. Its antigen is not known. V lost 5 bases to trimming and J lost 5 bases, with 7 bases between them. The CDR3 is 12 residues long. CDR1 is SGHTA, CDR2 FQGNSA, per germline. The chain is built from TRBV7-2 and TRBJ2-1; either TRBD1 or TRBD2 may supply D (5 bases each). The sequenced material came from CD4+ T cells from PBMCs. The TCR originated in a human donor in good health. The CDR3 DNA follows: TGTGCCAGCAGCCGGGGCAACAATGAGCAGTTCTTC. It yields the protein CASSRGNNEQFF. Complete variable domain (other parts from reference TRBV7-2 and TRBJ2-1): GAGVSQSPSNKVTEKGKDVELRCDPISGHTALYWYRQSLGQGLEFLIYFQGNSAPDKSGLPSDRFSAERTGGSVSTLTIQRTQQEDSAVYLCASSRGNNEQFFGPGTRLTVL.